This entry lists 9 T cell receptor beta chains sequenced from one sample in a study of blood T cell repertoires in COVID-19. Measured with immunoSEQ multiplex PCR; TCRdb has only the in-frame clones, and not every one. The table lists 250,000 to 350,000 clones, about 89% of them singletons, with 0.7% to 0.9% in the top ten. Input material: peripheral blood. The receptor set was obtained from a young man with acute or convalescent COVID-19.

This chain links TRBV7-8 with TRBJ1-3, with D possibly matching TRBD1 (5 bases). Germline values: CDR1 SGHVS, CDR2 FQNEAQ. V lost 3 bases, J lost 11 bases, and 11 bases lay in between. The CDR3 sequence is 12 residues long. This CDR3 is CASSFLGHAIYF. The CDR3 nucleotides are TGTGCCAGCAGCTTCCTGGGGCACGCCATATATTTT.

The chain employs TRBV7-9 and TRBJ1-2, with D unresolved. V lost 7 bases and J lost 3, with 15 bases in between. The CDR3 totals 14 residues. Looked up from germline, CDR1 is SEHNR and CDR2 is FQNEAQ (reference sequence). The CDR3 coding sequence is TGTGCCAGCACTTCCCGTGGCTCCGACTATGGCTACACCTTC. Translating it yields CASTSRGSDYGYTF.

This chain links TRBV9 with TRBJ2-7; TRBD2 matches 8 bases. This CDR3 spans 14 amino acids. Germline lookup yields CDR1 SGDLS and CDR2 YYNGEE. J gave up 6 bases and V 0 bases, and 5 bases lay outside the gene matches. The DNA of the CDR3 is TGTGCCAGCAGCGTAGTCGCGGGAGGATCCGAGCAGTACTTC. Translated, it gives CASSVVAGGSEQYF.

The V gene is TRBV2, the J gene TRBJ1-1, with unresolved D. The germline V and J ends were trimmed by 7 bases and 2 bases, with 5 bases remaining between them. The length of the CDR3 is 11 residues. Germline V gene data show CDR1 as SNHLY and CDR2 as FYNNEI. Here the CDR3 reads CASMRNTEAFF. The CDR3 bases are TGTGCCAGCATGAGAAACACTGAAGCTTTCTTT.

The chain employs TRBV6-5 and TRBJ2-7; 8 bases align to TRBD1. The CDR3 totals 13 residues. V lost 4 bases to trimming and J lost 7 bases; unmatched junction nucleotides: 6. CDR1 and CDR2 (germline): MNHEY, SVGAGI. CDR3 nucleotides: TGTGCCAGCAGTTCCGGACAGGGTTGGGAGCAGTACTTC. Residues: CASSSGQGWEQYF.

The CDR3 DNA reads TGTGCCAGCAGCGCAGACAGGGGTGGCTACACCTTC. This gives the protein CASSADRGGYTF. J is TRBJ1-2 and V is TRBV9; 8 nucleotides match TRBD1. The CDR3 has 12 amino acids. CDR1 SGDLS and CDR2 YYNGEE come from the germline V gene. Trimming cost V 3 bases and J 7 bases; bases outside gene matches: 2.

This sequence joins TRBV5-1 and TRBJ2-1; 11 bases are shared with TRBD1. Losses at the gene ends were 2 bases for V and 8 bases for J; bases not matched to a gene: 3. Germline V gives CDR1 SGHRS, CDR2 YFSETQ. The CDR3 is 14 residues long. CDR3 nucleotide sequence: TGCGCCAGCAGCTTACGGACAGGGGGCGATGAGCAGTTCTTC. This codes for CASSLRTGGDEQFF.

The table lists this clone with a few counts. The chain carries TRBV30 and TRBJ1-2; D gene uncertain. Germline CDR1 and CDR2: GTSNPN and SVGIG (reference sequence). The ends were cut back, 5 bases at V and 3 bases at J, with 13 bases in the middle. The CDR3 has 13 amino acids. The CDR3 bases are TGTGCCTGGGGTTGGGAGCGGGACTATGGCTACACCTTC. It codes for CAWGWERDYGYTF.

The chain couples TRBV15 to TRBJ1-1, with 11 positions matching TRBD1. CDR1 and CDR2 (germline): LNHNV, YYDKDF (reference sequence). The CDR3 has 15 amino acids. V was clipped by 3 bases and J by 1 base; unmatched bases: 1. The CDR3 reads CATSRGTGGNTEAFF. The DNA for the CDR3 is TGTGCCACCAGCAGGGGGACAGGGGGGAACACTGAAGCTTTCTTT. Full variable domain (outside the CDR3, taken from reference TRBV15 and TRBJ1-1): DAMVIQNPRYQVTQFGKPVTLSCSQTLNHNVMYWYQQKSSQAPKLLFHYYDKDFNNEADTPDNFQSRRPNTSFCFLDIRSPGLGDTAMYLCATSRGTGGNTEAFFGQGTRLTVV.